The clone carrying this T cell receptor (beta chain) was seen more than once but under ten times. Its target is not known. TCRdb analysed the reads with MiXCR anew, one entry per CDR3 protein. The sample includes 160,000 or so distinct CDR3 sequences, roughly 15% of them seen just once. This entry is derived from a study of T cell repertoires in cytomegalovirus infection. Study information: Indicated by public TCR beta signatures were CMV infection and matching HLA type.

General study results and limits: HLA-C-restricted CMV-specific TCR beta clonotypes were dominant in the ex vivo response. CMV carriers with the relevant HLA were identified by cumulative public TCR beta family frequency.

CDR3 length: 17 residues. From germline, CDR1 is SGHTA and CDR2 FQGNSA. Trimming cost V 1 base and J 1 base; bases outside gene matches: 0. The chain joins TRBV7-2 to TRBJ2-4; 14 bases match TRBD2. Sample: CD8+ T cells from PBMCs. The TCR comes from a human donor in good health (CMV status not recorded). Some clones in this sample may be carry-over from other donors' samples. The CDR3 loop is CASSLGLAGGAKNIQYF. CDR3 bases: TGTGCCAGCAGCTTAGGACTAGCGGGAGGGGCCAAAAACATTCAGTACTTC. The complete variable domain, with remaining parts taken from reference TRBV7-2 and TRBJ2-4, reads GAGVSQSPSNKVTEKGKDVELRCDPISGHTALYWYRQSLGQGLEFLIYFQGNSAPDKSGLPSDRFSAERTGGSVSTLTIQRTQQEDSAVYLCASSLGLAGGAKNIQYFGAGTRLSVL.